These T cell receptor beta chains were read from a single sample in a study of blood T cell repertoires in COVID-19. The repertoire was sequenced with immunoSEQ multiplex PCR; TCRdb's copy has only in-frame clones and lacks some. The sample has more than 95,000 clones; over 75% are singletons. Material: peripheral blood. These TCRs come from a man aged 55 to 70 with acute or convalescent COVID-19. The CDR3 runs from the conserved cysteine through the conserved F or W. A D gene is named only where the DNA matches it firmly. Expanded clones are given a class, and other clones once, few, many or no size at all.

>TRBV4-1|NA|TRBJ2-3|NA|15
TGCGCCAGCAGCGGCCAGGGGAGGGGCACAGATACGCAGTATTTT
CASSGQGRGTDTQYF
>TRBV7-9|NA|TRBJ1-4|TRBD1|14
TGTGCCAGCAGCCTCGGACAGGGGAATGAAAAACTGTTTTTT
CASSLGQGNEKLFF
>TRBV6-5|NA|TRBJ2-7|TRBD1|13
TGTGCCAGCAGTTACGCGGACAGGGCCATCAAGTACTTC
CASSYADRAIKYF
>TRBV5-4|NA|TRBJ1-1|NA|14
TGTGCCAGCACCCCTTCCGGCGGGAAGACTGAAGCTTTCTTT
CASTPSGGKTEAFF
>TRBV7-9|NA|TRBJ2-3|NA|13
TGTGCCAGCAGCTTAATGAGGGAAGGTACGCAGTATTTT
CASSLMREGTQYF
>TRBV29-1|NA|TRBJ2-3|NA|15
TGCAGCGTTGAAGGACTAGGGACCCTCACAGATACGCAGTATTTT
CSVEGLGTLTDTQYF
>TRBV2|NA|TRBJ2-5|TRBD2|14
TGTGCCAGCAAACGCGGGGACTATCAAGAGACCCAGTACTTC
CASKRGDYQETQYF
>TRBV2|NA|TRBJ2-1|TRBD1|16
TGTGCCAGCAGTGAGCGACAGGGGGCGCGTAACAATGAGCAGTTCTTC
CASSERQGARNNEQFF
>TRBV6-1|NA|TRBJ1-2|NA|13
TGTGCCAGCAGTGATTGGGGGGTTATGGGCTACACCTTC
CASSDWGVMGYTF
>TRBV27|once|TRBJ1-5|NA|14
TGTGCCAGCAGTTTGTTGGGGGGTGGGCAGCCCCAGCATTTT
CASSLLGGGQPQHF
>TRBV6-2/TRBV6-3|NA|TRBJ2-5|TRBD2|16
TGTGCCAGCAGTCAACCACTAGCGGGAGATCGGGAGACCCAGTACTTC
CASSQPLAGDRETQYF
>TRBV6-5|NA|TRBJ2-7|TRBD2|15
TGTGCCAGCAGGAAAAATAGCGGGAGGCTCCACGAGCAGTACTTC
CASRKNSGRLHEQYF
>TRBV19|NA|TRBJ1-3|NA|14
TGTGCCAGTAGGAAACAGGGACCTGGAAACACCATATATTTT
CASRKQGPGNTIYF
>TRBV7-9|NA|TRBJ1-4|TRBD1|15
TGTGCCAGCAGCCCCGACAGGGGTGGTAATGAAAAACTGTTTTTT
CASSPDRGGNEKLFF
>TRBV30|NA|TRBJ2-1|TRBD1|15
TGTGCCTGGAGTGTATTGGACAGGGGAAACAATGAGCAGTTCTTC
CAWSVLDRGNNEQFF
>TRBV10-2|once|TRBJ2-2|NA|15
TGCGCCAGCAGTGAGATCACAGGGCGCACCGGGGAGCTGTTTTTT
CASSEITGRTGELFF
>TRBV7-2|NA|TRBJ2-7|TRBD2|18
TGTGCCAGCAGCTTAGCGGTGGCTAGCGGGGGTAGCTCCTACGAGCAGTACTTC
CASSLAVASGGSSYEQYF
>TRBV7-8|many|TRBJ2-1|TRBD2|14
TGTGCCAGCAGCCATAGCGGGAGTATGAATGAGCAGTTCTTC
CASSHSGSMNEQFF
>TRBV19|NA|TRBJ2-7|NA|14
TGTGCCAGTAGCCCGGACTCTAATTCCTACGAGCAGTACTTC
CASSPDSNSYEQYF
>TRBV29-1|NA|TRBJ1-1|NA|14
TGCAGCGTTGGACGACAAATAGGGAACACTGAAGCTTTCTTT
CSVGRQIGNTEAFF